This section outlines one T cell receptor (beta chain) sequence together with its context. Its specificity is unknown. This specimen belongs to a study of OX40 agonist ivuxolimab in advanced cancers. About the study: The patients got ivuxolimab, which is an agonistic anti-OX40 (CD134) antibody. Prior therapy, whether anti-PD-1, anti-PD-L1 or anti-CTLA-4, was allowed, and more than 35% had some. General study results and limits: CD4+ and CD8+ T cells in blood underwent clonal expansion by week 6 at 0.1 to 3.0 mg/kg.

Data came from immunoSEQ multiplex PCR; TCRdb stores just in-frame clones and leaves some out. The sample contains about 72,000 clones, 89% of which appear only once. The CDR3 has 15 amino acids. V shed 0 bases, J shed 3 bases, and the junction held 5 bases outside the gene matches. Germline loops: CDR1 MNHNS, CDR2 SASEGT. The sequence derives from an adult with an advanced solid tumor such as melanoma, head and neck, liver or kidney cancer. The starting material was CD4+ or CD8+ T cells sorted from blood, obtained in a trial of the OX40 agonist ivuxolimab. The rearrangement uses TRBV6-1 and TRBJ2-7; 7 positions agree with TRBD2. The CDR3 DNA reads TGTGCCAGCAGTGAAGCGAGGGGAGGGATCTACGAGCAGTACTTC. Protein product: CASSEARGGIYEQYF.